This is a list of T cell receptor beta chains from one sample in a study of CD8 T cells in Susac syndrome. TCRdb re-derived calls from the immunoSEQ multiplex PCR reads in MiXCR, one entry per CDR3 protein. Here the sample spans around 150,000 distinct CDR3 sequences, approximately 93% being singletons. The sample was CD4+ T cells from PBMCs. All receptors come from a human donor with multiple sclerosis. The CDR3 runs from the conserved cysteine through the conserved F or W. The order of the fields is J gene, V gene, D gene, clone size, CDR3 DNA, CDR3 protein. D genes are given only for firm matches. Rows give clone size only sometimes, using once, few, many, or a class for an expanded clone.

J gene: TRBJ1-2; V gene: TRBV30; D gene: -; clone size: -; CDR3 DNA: TGTGCCTGGAGTGTATCTTTTCTGGACTATGGCTACACCTTC; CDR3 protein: CAWSVSFLDYGYTF
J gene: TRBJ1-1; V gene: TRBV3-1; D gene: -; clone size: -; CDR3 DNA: TGTGCCAGCAGCCAATATTTTCGGGGTGCCTACACTGAAGCTTTCTTT; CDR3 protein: CASSQYFRGAYTEAFF
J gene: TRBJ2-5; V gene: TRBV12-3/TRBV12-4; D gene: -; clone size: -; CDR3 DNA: TGTGCCAGCAGTTTGGATGCGGGAAGGAAGGAGACCCAGTACTTC; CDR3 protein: CASSLDAGRKETQYF
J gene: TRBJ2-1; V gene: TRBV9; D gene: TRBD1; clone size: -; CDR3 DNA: TGTGCCAGCAGCGTAGATGGGACAGTCAGGAATGAGCAGTTCTTC; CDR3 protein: CASSVDGTVRNEQFF
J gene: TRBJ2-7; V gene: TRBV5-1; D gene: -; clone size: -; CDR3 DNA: TGCGCCAGCAGCTATTACGGGACCCAAGCCTACGAGCAGTACTTC; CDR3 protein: CASSYYGTQAYEQYF
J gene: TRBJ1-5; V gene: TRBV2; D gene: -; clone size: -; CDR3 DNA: TGTGCCAGCAGAGGCAGTTCTGGCAATCAGCCCCAGCATTTT; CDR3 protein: CASRGSSGNQPQHF
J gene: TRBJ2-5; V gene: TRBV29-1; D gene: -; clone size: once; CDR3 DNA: TGCAGCGTTGAAAGGGTTGGAGAGACCCAGTACTTC; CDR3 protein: CSVERVGETQYF
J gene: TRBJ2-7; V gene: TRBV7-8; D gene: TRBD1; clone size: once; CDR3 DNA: TGTGCCAGCAGAGGACAGGGGAGGGCCTACGAGCAGTACTTC; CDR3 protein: CASRGQGRAYEQYF
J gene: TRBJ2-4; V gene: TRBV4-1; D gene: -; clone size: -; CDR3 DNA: TGCGCCAGCAGCCCAAGTGGTTACGAAGGCGAGTACTTC; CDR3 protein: CASSPSGYEGEYF
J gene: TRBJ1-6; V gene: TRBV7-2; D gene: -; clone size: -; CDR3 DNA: TGTGCCAGCAGCCCCGGACCGACTAATTCACCCCTCCACTTT; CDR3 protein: CASSPGPTNSPLHF
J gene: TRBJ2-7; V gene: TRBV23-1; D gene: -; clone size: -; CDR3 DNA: TGCGCCAGCAGTCAATCGGGGGGTTACGAAGGGTACGAGCAGTACTTC; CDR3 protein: CASSQSGGYEGYEQYF
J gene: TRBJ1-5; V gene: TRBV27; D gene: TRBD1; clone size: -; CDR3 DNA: TGTGCCAGCAGTTTACAGGGGGCATGGAATCAGCCCCAGCATTTT; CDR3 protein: CASSLQGAWNQPQHF
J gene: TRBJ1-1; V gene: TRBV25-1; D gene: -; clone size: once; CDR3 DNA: TGTGCCAGCATTGGATGGGATTCGGGGAACACTGAAGCTTTCTTT; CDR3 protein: CASIGWDSGNTEAFF
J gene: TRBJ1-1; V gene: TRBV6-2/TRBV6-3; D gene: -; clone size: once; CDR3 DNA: TGTGCCAGCAGTTTCCCCTTTGGTGGGGGCCACACTGAAGCTTTCTTT; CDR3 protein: CASSFPFGGGHTEAFF
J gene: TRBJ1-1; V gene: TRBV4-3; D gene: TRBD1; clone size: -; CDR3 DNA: TGCGCCAGCAGCCCGGGACAGGGGCGAAATCTGAACACTGAAGCTTTCTTT; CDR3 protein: CASSPGQGRNLNTEAFF
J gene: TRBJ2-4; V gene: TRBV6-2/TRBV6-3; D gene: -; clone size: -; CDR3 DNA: TGTGCCAGCAATCGTGCTGGAGAGATATCATTAGCCAAAAACATTCAGTACTTC; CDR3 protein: CASNRAGEISLAKNIQYF
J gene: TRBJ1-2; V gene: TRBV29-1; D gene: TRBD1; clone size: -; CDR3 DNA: TGCAGCGCGACAGGGGGCTCTAACTATGGCTACACCTTC; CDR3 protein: CSATGGSNYGYTF
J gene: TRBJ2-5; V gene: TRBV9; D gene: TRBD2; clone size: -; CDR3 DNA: TGTGCCAGCAACACCGGGACTAGCAGAGAGACCCAGTACTTC; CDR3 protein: CASNTGTSRETQYF
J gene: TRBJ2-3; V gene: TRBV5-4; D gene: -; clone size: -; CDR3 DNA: TGTGCCGGACGGGACTCAGGGGGAGAAAGCACAGATACGCAGTATTTT; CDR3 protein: CAGRDSGGESTDTQYF
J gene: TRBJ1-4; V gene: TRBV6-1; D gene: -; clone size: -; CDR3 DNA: TGTGCCAGCAGCCCCCGGGGGGCATGGGGGACTAATGAAAAACTGTTTTTT; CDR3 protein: CASSPRGAWGTNEKLFF
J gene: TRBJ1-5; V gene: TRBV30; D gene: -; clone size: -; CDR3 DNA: TGTGCCTGGGCCCCGGGGGAGGATCAGCCCCAGCATTTT; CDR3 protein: CAWAPGEDQPQHF
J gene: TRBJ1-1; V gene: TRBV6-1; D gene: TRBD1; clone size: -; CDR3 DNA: TGTGCCAGCAGGACCGGACAGGTCGACACTGAAGCTTTCTTT; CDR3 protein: CASRTGQVDTEAFF
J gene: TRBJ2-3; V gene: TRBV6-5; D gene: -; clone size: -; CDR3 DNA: TGTGCCAGCAGTTACTCAAAACCAGATACGCAGTATTTT; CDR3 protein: CASSYSKPDTQYF
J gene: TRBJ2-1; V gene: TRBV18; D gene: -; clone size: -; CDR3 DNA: TGTGCCAGCTCAAGCCTTTGGGATCAGTTCTTC; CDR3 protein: CASSSLWDQFF
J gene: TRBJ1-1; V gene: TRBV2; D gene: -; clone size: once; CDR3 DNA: TGTGCCAGCAGTGGAAGGGGCACTGAAGCTTTCTTT; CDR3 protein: CASSGRGTEAFF
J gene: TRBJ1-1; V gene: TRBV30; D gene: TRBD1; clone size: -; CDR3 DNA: TGTGCCTGGAGTTACAGGGGCAAGAACACTGAAGCTTTCTTT; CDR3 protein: CAWSYRGKNTEAFF
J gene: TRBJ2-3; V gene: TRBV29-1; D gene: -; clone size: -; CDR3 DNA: TGCAGCGTTGAAAGGGACAACACAGATACGCAGTATTTT; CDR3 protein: CSVERDNTDTQYF
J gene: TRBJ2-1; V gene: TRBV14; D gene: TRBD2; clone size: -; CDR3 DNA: TGTGCCAGCAGCCAGTCTAGCGGGAGTAGGAATGAGCAGTTCTTC; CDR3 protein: CASSQSSGSRNEQFF
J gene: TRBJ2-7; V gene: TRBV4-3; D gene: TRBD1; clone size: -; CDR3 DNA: TGCGCCAGCAGCCGCCTAACAGGGGAGGAGCAGTACTTC; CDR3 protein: CASSRLTGEEQYF
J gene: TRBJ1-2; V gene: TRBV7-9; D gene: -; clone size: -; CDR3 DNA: TGTGCCAGCAGCTTATCAGGGTTGGGCTACACCTTC; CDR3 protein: CASSLSGLGYTF
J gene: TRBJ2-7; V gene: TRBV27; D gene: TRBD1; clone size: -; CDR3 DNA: TGTGCCAGCAGTCTCCGGGACAGGGGGGGCGAGCAGTACTTC; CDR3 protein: CASSLRDRGGEQYF
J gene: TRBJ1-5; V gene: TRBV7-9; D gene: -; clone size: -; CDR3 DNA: TGTGCCAGCAGTCCCGGGACAAGCAATCAGCCCCAGCATTTT; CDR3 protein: CASSPGTSNQPQHF
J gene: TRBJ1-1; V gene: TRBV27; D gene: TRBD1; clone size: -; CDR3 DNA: TGTGCCAGCAGTCAGACAGGGGACACTGAAGCTTTCTTT; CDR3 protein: CASSQTGDTEAFF
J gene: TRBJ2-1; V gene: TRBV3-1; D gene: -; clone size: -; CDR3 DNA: TGTGCCAGCAGCCAAGATCTTGGGGGAGGCCTCTACAATGAGCAGTTCTTC; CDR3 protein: CASSQDLGGGLYNEQFF
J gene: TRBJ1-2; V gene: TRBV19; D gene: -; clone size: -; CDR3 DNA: TGTGCCACCATGAGGGGGTTCAGAGATGGCTACACCTTC; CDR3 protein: CATMRGFRDGYTF
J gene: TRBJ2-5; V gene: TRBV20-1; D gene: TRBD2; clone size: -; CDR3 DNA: TGCAGTGCTCCGGGACTAGCGGGAGGTGAGACCCAGTACTTC; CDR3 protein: CSAPGLAGGETQYF
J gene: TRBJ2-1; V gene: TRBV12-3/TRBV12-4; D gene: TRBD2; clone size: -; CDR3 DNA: TGTGCCAGCAGTTTATGGGGGGAGGGTAGAAATGAGCAGTTCTTC; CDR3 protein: CASSLWGEGRNEQFF
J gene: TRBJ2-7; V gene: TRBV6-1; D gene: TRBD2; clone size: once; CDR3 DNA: TGTGCCAGCAGTCCCCTCTCCGGGACTAGCGGGAGAGCCTCCTACGAGCAGTACTTC; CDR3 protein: CASSPLSGTSGRASYEQYF
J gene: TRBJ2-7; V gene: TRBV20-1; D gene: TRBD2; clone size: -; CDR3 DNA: TGCAGTGCTAGTGCTCTAGCGGGAATCTACGAGCAGTACTTC; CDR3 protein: CSASALAGIYEQYF
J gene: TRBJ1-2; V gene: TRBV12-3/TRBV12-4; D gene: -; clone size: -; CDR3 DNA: TGTGCCAGCAGTTCCCCCATGCGGCTCCCGGGTACTGGCTACACCTTC; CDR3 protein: CASSSPMRLPGTGYTF
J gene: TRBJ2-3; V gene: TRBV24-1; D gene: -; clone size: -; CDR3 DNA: TGTGCCACCAGTGACCGCAAGTTACAGGCAGATACGCAGTATTTT; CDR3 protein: CATSDRKLQADTQYF
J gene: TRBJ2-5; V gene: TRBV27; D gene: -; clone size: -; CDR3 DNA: TGTGCCAGCAGTTACGGGTCGCCGGCGGGGACCCAGTACTTC; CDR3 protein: CASSYGSPAGTQYF
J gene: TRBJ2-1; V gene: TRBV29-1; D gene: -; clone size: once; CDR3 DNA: TGCAGCGTTGAGGCTCGTACCTACAATGAGCAGTTCTTC; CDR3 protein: CSVEARTYNEQFF
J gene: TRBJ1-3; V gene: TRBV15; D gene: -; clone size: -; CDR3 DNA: TGTGCCACCAGCAGAGACAGGGCTGGAAACACCATATATTTT; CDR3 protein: CATSRDRAGNTIYF
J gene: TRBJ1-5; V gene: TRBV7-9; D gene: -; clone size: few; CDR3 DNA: TGTGCCAGCAGCTTAGGACGGATCAATCAGCCCCAGCATTTT; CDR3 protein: CASSLGRINQPQHF
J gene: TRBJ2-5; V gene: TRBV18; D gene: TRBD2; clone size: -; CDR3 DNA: TGTGCCAGCTCAGCGACTAGCGTCGTTAAAGAGACCCAGTACTTC; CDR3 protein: CASSATSVVKETQYF
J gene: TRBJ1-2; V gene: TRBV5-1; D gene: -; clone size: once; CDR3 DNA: TGCGCCAGCAGCTTAAACGTCCGAGAGGGCTACACCTTC; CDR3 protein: CASSLNVREGYTF
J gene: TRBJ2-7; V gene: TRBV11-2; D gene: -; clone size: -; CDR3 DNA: TGTGCCAGCAGCTTAATGGTCACTTACGAGCAGTACTTC; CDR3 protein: CASSLMVTYEQYF
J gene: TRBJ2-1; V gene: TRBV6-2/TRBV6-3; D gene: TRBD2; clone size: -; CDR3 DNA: TGTGCCAGCAGTTCCGGATACGGGCTAGCGGAAACCAATGAGCAGTTCTTC; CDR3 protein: CASSSGYGLAETNEQFF
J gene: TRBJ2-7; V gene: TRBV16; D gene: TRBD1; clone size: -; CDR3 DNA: TGTGCCAGCAGCAACTACAGGGGGTACGAGCAGTACTTC; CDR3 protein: CASSNYRGYEQYF
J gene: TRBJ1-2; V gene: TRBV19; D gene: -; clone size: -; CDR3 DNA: TGTGCCAGGCCGACATTAGGCTACACCTTC; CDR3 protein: CARPTLGYTF
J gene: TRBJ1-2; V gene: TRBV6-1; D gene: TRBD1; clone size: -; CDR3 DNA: TGTGCCAGCATCTCCTGGGACAGGCAAAATCTTCAGGGCTACACCTTC; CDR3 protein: CASISWDRQNLQGYTF
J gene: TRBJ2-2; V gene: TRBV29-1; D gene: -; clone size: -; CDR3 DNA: TGCAGCGCCAGGACAAGTTCGAACACCGGGGAGCTGTTTTTT; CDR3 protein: CSARTSSNTGELFF
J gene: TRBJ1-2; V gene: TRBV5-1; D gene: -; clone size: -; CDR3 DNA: TGCGCCAGCAGCTTGGCCGCGGGGACCTATGGCTACACCTTC; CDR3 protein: CASSLAAGTYGYTF
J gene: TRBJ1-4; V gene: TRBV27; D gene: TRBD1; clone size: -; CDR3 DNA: TGTGCCAGCAGTTTATACTCCGACAGGGTCGAAAAACTGTTTTTT; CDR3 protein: CASSLYSDRVEKLFF
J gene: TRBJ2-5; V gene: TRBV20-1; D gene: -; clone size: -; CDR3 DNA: TGCAGTGCTAGAGAGTCGAGGACAACGGCGGGAGAGACCCAGTACTTC; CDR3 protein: CSARESRTTAGETQYF
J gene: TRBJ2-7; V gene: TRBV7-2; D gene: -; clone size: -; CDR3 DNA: TGTGCCAGCAGTTACCGACGAGAGTCCTACGAGCAGTACTTC; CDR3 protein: CASSYRRESYEQYF
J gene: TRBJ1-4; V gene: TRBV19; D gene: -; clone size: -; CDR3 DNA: TGTGCCAGTAGTATAGATTTGGCAGGGGACGGCGTAGCGACTAATGAAAAACTGTTTTTT; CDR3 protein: CASSIDLAGDGVATNEKLFF
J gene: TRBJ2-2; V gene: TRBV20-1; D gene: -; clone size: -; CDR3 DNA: TGCAGTGCTAGATGGGTGGGGTCCCCCGGGGAGCTGTTTTTT; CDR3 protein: CSARWVGSPGELFF